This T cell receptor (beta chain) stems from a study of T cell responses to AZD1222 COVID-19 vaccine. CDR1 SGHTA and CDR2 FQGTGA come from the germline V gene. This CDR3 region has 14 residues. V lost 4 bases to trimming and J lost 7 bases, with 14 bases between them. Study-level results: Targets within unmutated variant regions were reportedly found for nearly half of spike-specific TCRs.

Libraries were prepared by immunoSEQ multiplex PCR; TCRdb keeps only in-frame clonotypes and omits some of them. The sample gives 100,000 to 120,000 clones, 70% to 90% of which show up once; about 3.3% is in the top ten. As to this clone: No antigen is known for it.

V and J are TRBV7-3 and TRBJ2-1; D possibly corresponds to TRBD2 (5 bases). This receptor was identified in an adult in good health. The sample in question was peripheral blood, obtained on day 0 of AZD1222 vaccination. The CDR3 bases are TGTGCCAGCAGCTCGGACCTAACGGGGAATGAGCAGTTCTTC. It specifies CASSSDLTGNEQFF.